A selection of T cell receptor beta chains follows, all from one sample in a study of blood T cell repertoires in COVID-19. Clones were read by immunoSEQ multiplex PCR, and TCRdb kept only the in-frame ones, dropping some. The data contain under 95,000 clones, about 86% of them singletons. Material: peripheral blood. The receptors were sampled from an older man in a cohort sampled during active COVID-19. The CDR3 runs from the conserved cysteine through the conserved F or W. A D gene is named only where the DNA matches it firmly. Expanded clones get a size class; other rows say once, few or many, or leave the size out.

D	V	size	J	DNA	CDR3
TRBD2	TRBV3-1/TRBV3-2	NA	TRBJ2-1	TGTGCCAGCAGCCTATCTCTTTGGACTAGCGGGGGGTACAATGAGCAGTTCTTC	CASSLSLWTSGGYNEQFF
NA	TRBV5-1	NA	TRBJ1-1	TGCGCCAGCAGCTTGGTCGTGAACACTGAAGCTTTCTTT	CASSLVVNTEAFF
NA	TRBV6-6	NA	TRBJ1-6	TGTGCCAGCAGTCCTAATAATTCACCCCTCCACTTT	CASSPNNSPLHF
NA	TRBV6-1	NA	TRBJ2-1	TGTGCCAGCAGTGAAAGAGGGTACAATGAGCAGTTCTTC	CASSERGYNEQFF
NA	TRBV25-1	NA	TRBJ1-1	TGTGCCAGCCGCTCTCAGGGGTACACTGAAGCTTTCTTT	CASRSQGYTEAFF
NA	TRBV18	NA	TRBJ1-1	TGTGCCAGCTCACCCCTACAGGGATCCCCTGAAGCTTTCTTT	CASSPLQGSPEAFF
NA	TRBV4-3	NA	TRBJ2-2	TGCGCCAGCAGCCTCGACAGCAACACCGGGGAGCTGTTTTTT	CASSLDSNTGELFF
NA	TRBV11-2	NA	TRBJ1-1	TGTGCCAGCAGCCCCAGGTACACTGAAGCTTTCTTT	CASSPRYTEAFF
TRBD1	TRBV10-3	once	TRBJ2-2	TGTGCCGGCCGTCCCGGGACAGACACCGGGGAGCTGTTTTTT	CAGRPGTDTGELFF
NA	TRBV5-1	NA	TRBJ1-1	TGCGCCAGCAGCTTGATGGTAGAGAACACTGAAGCTTTCTTT	CASSLMVENTEAFF
NA	TRBV19	once	TRBJ2-2	TGTGCCAGTAGTCGGTGGCAGGGTAACGGGGAGCTGTTTTTT	CASSRWQGNGELFF
NA	TRBV6-5	once	TRBJ1-4	TGTGCCAGCAGCCTACTCGCGGAGGGGAATGAAAAACTGTTTTTT	CASSLLAEGNEKLFF
NA	TRBV9	NA	TRBJ2-5	TGTGCCAGCAGCGCAACAGGGCCGGGGGAGACCCAGTACTTC	CASSATGPGETQYF
NA	TRBV25-1	NA	TRBJ2-1	TGTGCCAGCAGTGCGACTAGCTACAATGAGCAGTTCTTC	CASSATSYNEQFF
NA	TRBV18	NA	TRBJ1-1	TGTGCCAGCTCACCACCGTCCCAGTTGAACACTGAAGCTTTCTTT	CASSPPSQLNTEAFF
NA	TRBV24-1	few	TRBJ2-2	TGTGCCACCAGTGATCCAACACCTGGACAGCCCGGGGAGCTGTTTTTT	CATSDPTPGQPGELFF
NA	TRBV21-1	NA	TRBJ1-4	TGTGCCAGCAGCAAAATTAGGGGTGAGTCCGAAAAACTGTTTTTT	CASSKIRGESEKLFF
TRBD1	TRBV19	NA	TRBJ2-4	TGTGCCAGCACGGACAGGGGCGTAGCCAAAAACATTCAGTACTTC	CASTDRGVAKNIQYF
NA	TRBV6-5	NA	TRBJ1-1	TGTGCCAGCAGTCTTACAGGGAACACTGAAGCTTTCTTT	CASSLTGNTEAFF
NA	TRBV7-2	NA	TRBJ2-3	TGTGCCAGCAGCCGGCTAGCATCCTCGGGAGATACGCAGTATTTT	CASSRLASSGDTQYF
NA	TRBV2	NA	TRBJ2-1	TGTGCCAGCGGACCGGGACTTAATTACAATGAGCAGTTCTTC	CASGPGLNYNEQFF
TRBD1	TRBV5-4	NA	TRBJ2-3	TGTGCCAGCAGCTCCGGACAGGGACGTGACACAGATACGCAGTATTTT	CASSSGQGRDTDTQYF
NA	TRBV10-3	few	TRBJ2-2	TGTGCCATCACGGCCGGGACAATGAACACCGGGGAGCTGTTTTTT	CAITAGTMNTGELFF
NA	TRBV7-9	NA	TRBJ2-3	TGTGCCAGCAGCTTAGGACAGTCTAGCACAGATACGCAGTATTTT	CASSLGQSSTDTQYF
TRBD2	TRBV9	NA	TRBJ2-3	TGTGCCAGCAGCGCGGGAGGACCAGATACGCAGTATTTT	CASSAGGPDTQYF
NA	TRBV19	NA	TRBJ1-2	TGTGCCAGTAGTATTCCCCACGACAGGACTGCCGGCTACACCTTC	CASSIPHDRTAGYTF
TRBD1	TRBV4-3	NA	TRBJ2-3	TGCGCCAGCAGCCAAGGGCTAGGGTTAGGGGGCGCGGATACGCAGTATTTT	CASSQGLGLGGADTQYF
NA	TRBV6-1	NA	TRBJ1-2	TGTGCCAGCAGTGAATGGGGAGGGGGGTCGGGAGGCTACACCTTC	CASSEWGGGSGGYTF
NA	TRBV11-2	NA	TRBJ2-5	TGTGCCAGCAGCTTGGCCCTCCAGGGTTCGGCCCAGTACTTC	CASSLALQGSAQYF
NA	TRBV18	NA	TRBJ1-5	TGTGCCAGCTCGTGGCGGGGAGAAGCAGGCAATCAGCCCCAGCATTTT	CASSWRGEAGNQPQHF
TRBD1	TRBV19	NA	TRBJ1-5	TGTGCCAGTAAGGGACAGTACAATCAGCCCCAGCATTTT	CASKGQYNQPQHF
NA	TRBV10-3	NA	TRBJ2-5	TGTGCCATCAGTGAGTCGGGGCAGGAGACCCAAGAGACCCAGTACTTC	CAISESGQETQETQYF
NA	TRBV3-1/TRBV3-2	NA	TRBJ2-7	TGTGCCAGCAGCCGGCTCTACGAGCAGTACTTC	CASSRLYEQYF
NA	TRBV19	once	TRBJ1-4	TGTGCCAGTAGTATTCAGGGAAGATTAGGACTGTTTTTT	CASSIQGRLGLFF
TRBD1	TRBV5-6	few	TRBJ2-1	TGTGCCAGCACCCTTTTGGGACAGGGGGAATTTGAGCAGTTCTTC	CASTLLGQGEFEQFF
TRBD1	TRBV3-1/TRBV3-2	NA	TRBJ1-2	TGTGCCAGCAGCCGAATTGGACAGGGAGAATACTATGGCTACACCTTC	CASSRIGQGEYYGYTF
TRBD2	TRBV3-1/TRBV3-2	NA	TRBJ2-3	TGTGCCAGCAGCCAAGTTGCGGGGGGGAGCACAGATACGCAGTATTTT	CASSQVAGGSTDTQYF
TRBD1	TRBV6-5	NA	TRBJ1-3	TGTGCCAGCATTGGGACAGGGCCTGGAAACACCATATATTTT	CASIGTGPGNTIYF
TRBD1	TRBV7-9	many	TRBJ2-7	TGTGCCAGCAGCCAAAGGACAGGTACGGCCTACGAGCAGTACTTC	CASSQRTGTAYEQYF
TRBD2	TRBV14	NA	TRBJ2-1	TGTGCCAGCAGACCGGGGGGCTCCTACAATGAGCAGTTCTTC	CASRPGGSYNEQFF
NA	TRBV2	NA	TRBJ1-6	TGTGCCAGCAGTGAAGCTCAAGGGGATCCAAATTCACCCCTCCACTTT	CASSEAQGDPNSPLHF
NA	TRBV5-1	NA	TRBJ2-2	TGCGCCAGCAGTGTAATCCCCACAATTAACACCGGGGAGCTGTTTTTT	CASSVIPTINTGELFF
NA	TRBV3-1/TRBV3-2	NA	TRBJ2-1	TGTGCCAGCAGCCGACGGCAGGGCCCGTGGGATGAGCAGTTCTTC	CASSRRQGPWDEQFF
NA	TRBV9	once	TRBJ1-6	TGTGCCAGCAGCGTAAACAGTGTGGAATCACCCCTCCACTTT	CASSVNSVESPLHF
NA	TRBV21-1	NA	TRBJ2-1	TGTGCCAGCAGGTTAGACAAGTTCGATGAGCAGTTCTTC	CASRLDKFDEQFF
NA	TRBV5-1	NA	TRBJ1-2	TGCGCCAGCACCCCAGGGGTATGGAGTGGCTACACCTTC	CASTPGVWSGYTF
TRBD1	TRBV3-1/TRBV3-2	few	TRBJ2-3	TGTGCCAGCAGCCCGGGACAGGTTAGCACAGATACGCAGTATTTT	CASSPGQVSTDTQYF
TRBD1	TRBV6-6	NA	TRBJ2-1	TGTGCCAGCAGTTACCAGGGGGCCGCCTACAATGAGCAGTTCTTC	CASSYQGAAYNEQFF
TRBD1	TRBV7-9	NA	TRBJ2-5	TGTGCCAGCATCCTGACAGGGACCCAAGAGACCCAGTACTTC	CASILTGTQETQYF